This T cell receptor (beta chain) comes out of a study of control samples from healthy donors and cancer patients. Sequencing used immunoSEQ multiplex PCR; TCRdb keeps in-frame clones, though not all of them. The sample lists more than 110,000 clones; roughly 89% were seen once. The V gene end was trimmed by 4 bases and the J gene end by 3 bases; junction bases not matched to a gene: 15. This CDR3 is built from 17 residues. Germline assignment: CDR1 SGHDN and CDR2 FVKESK. The receptor's source is a man aged 30-40 years in good health. The rearrangement links TRBV14 to TRBJ2-7, with TRBD2 matching 7 bases. The sample comprised blood. The CDR3 loop reads CASSPSGKVSGGYEQYF. CDR3 nucleotides: TGTGCCAGCAGCCCTTCGGGAAAGGTATCGGGAGGCTACGAGCAGTACTTC.